The 10 T cell receptor beta chains listed next were all sequenced from one sample in a study of blood T cell repertoires in COVID-19. The repertoire was sequenced with immunoSEQ multiplex PCR; TCRdb's copy has only in-frame clones and lacks some. The sample carries more than 40,000 clones, 80% to 90% recorded once. Sequencing used peripheral blood. All receptors come from a human donor in a cohort sampled during active COVID-19. The donor label of this sample is uncertain.

This chain links TRBV5-1 with TRBJ2-7, with 8 bases lining up with TRBD1. The CDR3 is 12 amino acids. J was trimmed by 9 bases and V by 4 bases; bases with no gene match: 6. Germline-derived CDR1 and CDR2 are SGHRS and YFSETQ. The CDR3 protein is CASSPGQGAQYF. The CDR3 nucleotides are TGCGCCAGCAGCCCCGGACAGGGAGCGCAGTACTTC.

This chain connects TRBV5-6 to TRBJ2-2; tentatively, D is TRBD2 (7 bases). With 1 base removed from V and 7 bases from J, the gap between germline ends came to 23 bases. CDR3 size: 18 residues. CDR1 SGHDT and CDR2 YYEEEE come from the germline V gene. CDR3 residues: CASSLLGGQGKYGGELFF. The DNA of the CDR3 is TGTGCCAGCAGCTTGCTGGGGGGGCAGGGGAAGTACGGCGGGGAGCTGTTTTTT.

The chain combines TRBV18 with TRBJ2-7; 10 bases fit TRBD1. With V trimmed by 2 bases and J by 4 bases, 5 bases remained unmatched. Germline V CDR1 and CDR2: KGHSH, LQKENI. CDR3 length: 15 residues. The CDR3 loop is CASSPGTGAGYEQYF. The CDR3, as DNA: TGTGCCAGCTCACCAGGGACAGGGGCCGGGTACGAGCAGTACTTC.

This clone was seen a few times. The chain uses TRBV5-1 and TRBJ1-5; 7 bases fit TRBD1. Germline values: CDR1 SGHRS, CDR2 YFSETQ. V gave up 0 bases and J gave up 2 bases; unmatched junction bases: 5. CDR3 length: 16 amino acids. In DNA, the CDR3 is TGCGCCAGCAGCTTGGGCGATACAGGGGGCAATCAGCCCCAGCATTTT. This translates into CASSLGDTGGNQPQHF.

This clone occurred a few times. The V call is TRBV19, the J call TRBJ2-3; 8 bases map to TRBD2. The J segment lost 12 bases and the V segment lost 8 bases, leaving 16 bases of the junction unmatched. The CDR3 consists of 14 residues. CDR1 and CDR2 from the germline V gene are LNHDA and SQIVND (reference sequence). The CDR3 loop is CASGTSGSLPAQYF. The CDR3 coding sequence is TGTGCCAGTGGAACTAGCGGTTCCTTGCCGGCTCAGTATTTT.

Details on this clone: This sample includes further DNA sequences coding for the same CDR3. This chain connects TRBV5-1 to TRBJ2-3; D call uncertain. Germline CDR1 SGHRS, CDR2 YFSETQ. CDR3 length equals 14 residues. The V end was cut by 0 bases, the J end by 0 bases, with 5 bases between. CDR3 sequence reads: CASSLAGSTDTQYF. The CDR3 DNA reads as TGCGCCAGCAGCTTGGCCGGGAGCACAGATACGCAGTATTTT.

This clone showed up just a few times. This chain uses TRBV28 with TRBJ1-2, with D hard to call. Trimming stripped 4 bases from V and 6 bases from J, with 6 bases between. Germline CDR1 MDHEN, CDR2 SYDVKM. CDR3 length: 11 amino acids. The CDR3 spells CASSYSDGYTF. The DNA of the CDR3 is TGTGCCAGCAGTTACAGTGATGGCTACACCTTC.

The V and J genes are TRBV11-2 and TRBJ2-6; 8 nucleotides match TRBD1. This CDR3 region has 16 residues. V shed 4 bases and J 0 bases; nucleotides not matched to a gene: 2. CDR1 SGHAT and CDR2 FQNNGV come from the germline V gene. CDR3 residues: CASSSTGGSGANVLTF. CDR3 nucleotide sequence: TGTGCCAGCAGCTCAACAGGGGGCTCTGGGGCCAACGTCCTGACTTTC.

This rearrangement joins TRBV3-1 (or the pseudogene TRBV3-2) to TRBJ2-4; 11 bases agree with TRBD1. CDR3 length equals 14 residues. Germline values: CDR1 LGHDT, CDR2 YNNKEL (reference sequence). With V trimmed by 5 bases and J by 7 bases, 4 bases remained unmatched. CDR3 nucleotide sequence: TGTGCCAGCAGCGGGCGGGACAGGGGGAACATTCAGTACTTC. Its protein product is CASSGRDRGNIQYF.

To note about this clone: The junction does not match germline at one end; this may be a read error. V and J are TRBV7-3 and TRBJ2-1; D unclear. The CDR3 has 14 amino acids. The germline V gene encodes CDR1 SGHTA and CDR2 FQGTGA. CDR3 bases: TGTGCCAGCAGCTCCGGCGCAGGCTACGATGAGCAGTTCTTC. Translated: CASSSGAGYDEQFF.